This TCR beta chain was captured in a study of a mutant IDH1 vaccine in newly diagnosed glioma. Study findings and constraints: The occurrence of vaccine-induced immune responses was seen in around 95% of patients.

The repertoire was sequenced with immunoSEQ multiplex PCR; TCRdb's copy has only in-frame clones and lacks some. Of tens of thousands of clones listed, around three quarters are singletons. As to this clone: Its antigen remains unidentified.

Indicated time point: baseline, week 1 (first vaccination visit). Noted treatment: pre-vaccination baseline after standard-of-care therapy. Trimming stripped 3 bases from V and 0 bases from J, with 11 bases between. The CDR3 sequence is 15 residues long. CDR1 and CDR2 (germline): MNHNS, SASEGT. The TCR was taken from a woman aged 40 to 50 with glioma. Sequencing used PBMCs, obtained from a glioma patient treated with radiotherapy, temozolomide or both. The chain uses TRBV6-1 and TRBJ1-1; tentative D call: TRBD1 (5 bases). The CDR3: CASSEAGYLNTEAFF. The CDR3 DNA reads TGTGCCAGCAGTGAGGCAGGGTACTTGAACACTGAAGCTTTCTTT.